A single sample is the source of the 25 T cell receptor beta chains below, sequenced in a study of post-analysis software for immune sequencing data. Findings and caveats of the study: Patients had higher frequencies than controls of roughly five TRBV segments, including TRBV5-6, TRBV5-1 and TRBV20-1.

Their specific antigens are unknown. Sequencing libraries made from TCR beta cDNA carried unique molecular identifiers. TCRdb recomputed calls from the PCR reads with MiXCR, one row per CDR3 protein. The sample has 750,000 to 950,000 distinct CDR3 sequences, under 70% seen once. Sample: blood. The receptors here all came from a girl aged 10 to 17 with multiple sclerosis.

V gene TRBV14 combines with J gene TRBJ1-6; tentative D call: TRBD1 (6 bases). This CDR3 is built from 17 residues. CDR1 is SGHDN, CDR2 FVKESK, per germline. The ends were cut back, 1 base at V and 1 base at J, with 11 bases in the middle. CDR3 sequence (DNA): TGTGCCAGCAGCCAAGGTCTCAGGGGATCCTATAATTCACCCCTCCACTTT. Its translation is CASSQGLRGSYNSPLHF. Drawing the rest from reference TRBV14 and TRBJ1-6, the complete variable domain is EAGVTQFPSHSVIEKGQTVTLRCDPISGHDNLYWYRRVMGKEIKFLLHFVKESKQDESGMPNNRFLAERTGGTYSTLKVQPAELEDSGVYFCASSQGLRGSYNSPLHFGNGTRLTVT.

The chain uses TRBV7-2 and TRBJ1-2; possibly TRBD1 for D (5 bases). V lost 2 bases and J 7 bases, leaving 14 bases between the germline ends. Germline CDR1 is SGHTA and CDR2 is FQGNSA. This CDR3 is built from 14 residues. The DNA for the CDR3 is TGTGCCAGCAGCTTAAGGCAGGGTCTCAGTGGCTACACCTTC. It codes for CASSLRQGLSGYTF.

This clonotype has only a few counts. CDR3 sequence (DNA): TGCAGCGTTGAGGGGCTCGGCACTGAAGCTTTCTTT. It specifies CSVEGLGTEAFF. The chain combines TRBV29-1 with TRBJ1-1, with D possibly being TRBD1 (5 bases). CDR1 is SQVTM, CDR2 ANQGSEA, per germline. The V and J ends lost 3 bases and 4 bases respectively, with 9 bases between them. This CDR3 comprises 12 residues.

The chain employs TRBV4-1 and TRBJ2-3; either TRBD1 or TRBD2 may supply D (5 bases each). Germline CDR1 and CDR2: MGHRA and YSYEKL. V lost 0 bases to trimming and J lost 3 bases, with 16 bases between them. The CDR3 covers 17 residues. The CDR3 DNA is TGCGCCAGCAGCCAAGACGGGGCAGGAAGGGGAACAGATACGCAGTATTTT. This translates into CASSQDGAGRGTDTQYF.

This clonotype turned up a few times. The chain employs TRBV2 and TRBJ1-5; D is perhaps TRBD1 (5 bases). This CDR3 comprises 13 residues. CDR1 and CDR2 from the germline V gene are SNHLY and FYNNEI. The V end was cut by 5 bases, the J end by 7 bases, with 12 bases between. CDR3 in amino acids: CASSRRGIQPQHF. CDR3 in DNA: TGTGCCAGCAGTAGACGGGGGATACAGCCCCAGCATTTT.

The CDR3 DNA follows: TGTGCCAGCAGTTATTGGATAGGGAACACAGATACGCAGTATTTT. It specifies CASSYWIGNTDTQYF. The gene calls are TRBV27 and TRBJ2-3; D is uncertain. This CDR3 is 15 amino acids long. Germline assignment: CDR1 MNHEY and CDR2 SMNVEV (reference sequence). V was clipped by 4 bases and J by 2 bases, with 13 bases between them.

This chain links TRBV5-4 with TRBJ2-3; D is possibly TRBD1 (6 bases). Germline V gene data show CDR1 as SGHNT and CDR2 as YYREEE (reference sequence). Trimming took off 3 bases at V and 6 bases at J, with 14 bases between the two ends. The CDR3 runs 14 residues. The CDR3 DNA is TGTGCCAGCAGCTCCAGCCGTGGGGGCGATACGCAGTATTTT. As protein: CASSSSRGGDTQYF.

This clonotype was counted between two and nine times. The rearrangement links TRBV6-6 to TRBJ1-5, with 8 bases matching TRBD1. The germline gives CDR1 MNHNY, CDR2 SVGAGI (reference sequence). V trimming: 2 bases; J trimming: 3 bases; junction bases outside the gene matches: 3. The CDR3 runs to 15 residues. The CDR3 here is CASSYAGGYNQPQHF. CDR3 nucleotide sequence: TGTGCCAGCAGTTACGCAGGGGGCTACAATCAGCCCCAGCATTTT.

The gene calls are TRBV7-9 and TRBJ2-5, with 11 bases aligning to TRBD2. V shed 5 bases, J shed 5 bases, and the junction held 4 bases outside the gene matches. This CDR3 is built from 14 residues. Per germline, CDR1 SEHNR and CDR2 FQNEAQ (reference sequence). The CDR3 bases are TGTGCCAGCAGCCAAACTAGCGGGGGCGAGACCCAGTACTTC. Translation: CASSQTSGGETQYF.

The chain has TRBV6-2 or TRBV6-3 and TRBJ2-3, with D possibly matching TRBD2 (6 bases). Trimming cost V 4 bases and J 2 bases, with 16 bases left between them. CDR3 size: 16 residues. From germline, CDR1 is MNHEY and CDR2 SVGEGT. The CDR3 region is CASSSYPGLTTDTQYF. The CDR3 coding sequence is TGTGCCAGCAGTTCCTACCCTGGACTAACCACAGATACGCAGTATTTT.

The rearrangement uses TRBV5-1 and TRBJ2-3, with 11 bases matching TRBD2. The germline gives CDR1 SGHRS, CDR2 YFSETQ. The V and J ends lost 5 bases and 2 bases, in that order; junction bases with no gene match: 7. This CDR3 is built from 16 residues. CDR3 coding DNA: TGCGCCAGCAGGCTACTAGCGGGAGATCCCACAGATACGCAGTATTTT. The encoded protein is CASRLLAGDPTDTQYF. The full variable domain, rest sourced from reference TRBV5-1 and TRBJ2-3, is KAGVTQTPRYLIKTRGQQVTLSCSPISGHRSVSWYQQTPGQGLQFLFEYFSETQRNKGNFPGRFSGRQFSNSRSEMNVSTLELGDSALYLCASRLLAGDPTDTQYFGPGTRLTVL.

CDR3: CASSAGDRAGSPLHF. The CDR3 DNA sequence: TGTGCCAGCAGCGCCGGTGACAGGGCGGGTTCACCCCTCCACTTT. The rearrangement links TRBV9 to TRBJ1-6, with 7 nucleotides matching TRBD1. Germline V gene data show CDR1 as SGDLS and CDR2 as YYNGEE. V dropped 3 bases and J dropped 9; count of bases not matched to a gene: 9. The CDR3 is 15 residues long. Full variable domain (rest looked up from reference TRBV9 and TRBJ1-6): DSGVTQTPKHLITATGQRVTLRCSPRSGDLSVYWYQQSLDQGLQFLIQYYNGEERAKGNILERFSAQQFPDLHSELNLSSLELGDSALYFCASSAGDRAGSPLHFGNGTRLTVT.

DNA for the CDR3: TGTGCCAGCAAATACAGGGGCAAACTGAACACTGAAGCTTTCTTT. This encodes CASKYRGKLNTEAFF. The chain is built from TRBV6-2 or TRBV6-3 and TRBJ1-1; TRBD1 matches 7 bases. Trimming removed 7 bases from V and 0 bases from J; junction bases left unmatched: 8. Germline lookup yields CDR1 MNHEY and CDR2 SVGEGT. The CDR3 consists of 15 residues.

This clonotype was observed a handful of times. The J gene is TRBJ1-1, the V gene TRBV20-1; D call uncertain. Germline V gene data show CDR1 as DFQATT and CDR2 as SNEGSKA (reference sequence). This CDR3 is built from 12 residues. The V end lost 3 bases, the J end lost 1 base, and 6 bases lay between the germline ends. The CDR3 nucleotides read TGCAGTGCTAGCAGGAAGAACACTGAAGCTTTCTTT. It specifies CSASRKNTEAFF.

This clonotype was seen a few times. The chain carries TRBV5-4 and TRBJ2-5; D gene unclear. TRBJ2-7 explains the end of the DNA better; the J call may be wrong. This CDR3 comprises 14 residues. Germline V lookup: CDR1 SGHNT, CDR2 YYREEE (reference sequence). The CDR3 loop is CASSLDHQNYEQYF. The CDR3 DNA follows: TGTGCCAGCAGCTTGGATCACCAAAACTACGAGCAGTACTTC.

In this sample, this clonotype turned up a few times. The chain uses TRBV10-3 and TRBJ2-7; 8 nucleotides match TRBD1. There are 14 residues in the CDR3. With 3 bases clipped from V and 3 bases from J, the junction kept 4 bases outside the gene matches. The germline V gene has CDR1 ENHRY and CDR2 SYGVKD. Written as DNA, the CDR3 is TGTGCCATCAGTGATGGACAGGGAAGCTACGAGCAGTACTTC. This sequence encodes CAISDGQGSYEQYF.

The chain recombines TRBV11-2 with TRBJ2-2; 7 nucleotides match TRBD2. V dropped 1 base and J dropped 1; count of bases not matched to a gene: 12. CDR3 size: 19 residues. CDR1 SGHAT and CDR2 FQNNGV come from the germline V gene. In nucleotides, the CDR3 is TGTGCCAGCAGCTTAGTTCGAGGGGCGACTAGCCTGAACACCGGGGAGCTGTTTTTT. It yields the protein CASSLVRGATSLNTGELFF.

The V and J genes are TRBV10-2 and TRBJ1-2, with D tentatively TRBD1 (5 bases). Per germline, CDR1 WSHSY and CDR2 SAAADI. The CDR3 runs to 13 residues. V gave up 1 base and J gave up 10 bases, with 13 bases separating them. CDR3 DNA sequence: TGCGCCAGCAGTGAGTTGTCAGGGAACGTCTACACCTTC. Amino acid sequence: CASSELSGNVYTF.

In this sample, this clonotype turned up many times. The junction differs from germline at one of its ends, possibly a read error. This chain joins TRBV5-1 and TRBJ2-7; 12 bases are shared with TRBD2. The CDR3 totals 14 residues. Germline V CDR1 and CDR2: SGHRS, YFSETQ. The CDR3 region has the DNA TGTGCCAGCAGTTTAGGGACTAGCGGGTACGAGCAGTACTTC. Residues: CASSLGTSGYEQYF.

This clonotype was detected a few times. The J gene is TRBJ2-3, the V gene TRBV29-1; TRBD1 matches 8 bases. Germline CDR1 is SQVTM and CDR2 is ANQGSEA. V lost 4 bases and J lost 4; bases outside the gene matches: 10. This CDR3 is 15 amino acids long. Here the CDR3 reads CSVGKSTGGADTQYF. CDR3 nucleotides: TGCAGCGTTGGGAAAAGCACAGGGGGAGCAGATACGCAGTATTTT.

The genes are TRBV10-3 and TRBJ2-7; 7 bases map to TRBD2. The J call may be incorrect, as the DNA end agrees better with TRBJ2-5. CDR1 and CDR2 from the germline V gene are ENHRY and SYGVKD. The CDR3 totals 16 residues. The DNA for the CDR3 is TGTGCCATCAGTGGAGATTGGGGAGGGGTCCGGGAGACCCAGTACTTC. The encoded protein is CAISGDWGGVRETQYF.

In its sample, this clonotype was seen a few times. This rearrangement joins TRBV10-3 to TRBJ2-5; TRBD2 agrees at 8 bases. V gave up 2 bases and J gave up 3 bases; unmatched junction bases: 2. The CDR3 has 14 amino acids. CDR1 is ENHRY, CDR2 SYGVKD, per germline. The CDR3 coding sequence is TGTGCCATCAGTGAGCGGGAGGGCGAAGAGACCCAGTACTTC. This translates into CAISEREGEETQYF.

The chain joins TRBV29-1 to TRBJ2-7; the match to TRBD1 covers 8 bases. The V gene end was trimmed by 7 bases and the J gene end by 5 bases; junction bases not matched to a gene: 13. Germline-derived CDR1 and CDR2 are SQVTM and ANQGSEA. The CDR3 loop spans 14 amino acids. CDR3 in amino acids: CSAARGPGGNEQYF. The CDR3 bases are TGCAGCGCCGCTAGGGGTCCAGGGGGCAACGAGCAGTACTTC.

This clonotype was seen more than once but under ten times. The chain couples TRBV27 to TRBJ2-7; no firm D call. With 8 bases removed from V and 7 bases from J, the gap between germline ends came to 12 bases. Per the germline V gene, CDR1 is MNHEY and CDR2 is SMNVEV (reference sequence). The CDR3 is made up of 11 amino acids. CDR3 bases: TGTGCCAGCGCCAGTCAAGGGGAGCAGTACTTC. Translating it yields CASASQGEQYF.

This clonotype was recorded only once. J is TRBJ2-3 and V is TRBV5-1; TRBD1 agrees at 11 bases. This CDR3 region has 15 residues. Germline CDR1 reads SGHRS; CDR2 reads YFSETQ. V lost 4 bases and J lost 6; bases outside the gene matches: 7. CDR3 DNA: TGCGCCAGCAGCCCCGGGACAGGGGGGTATGATACGCAGTATTTT. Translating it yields CASSPGTGGYDTQYF.